The rows below give T cell receptor beta chains drawn from one sample of a study of glioma-infiltrating T cells after dendritic cell vaccination. Repertoires were generated with immunoSEQ multiplex PCR, while TCRdb's copy carries only in-frame clones and drops some. The table lists about 38,000 clones, just under 85% of them singletons. This specimen was blood, taken before dendritic cell vaccination. The receptor set was obtained from a human donor with glioblastoma. CDR3s include the opening cysteine and the closing phenylalanine or tryptophan. D genes are given only for firm matches. Clone size, where shown, is once, few, many, or a class for clones that have expanded.

>TRBD2|TRBJ2-5|-|TRBV5-1
TGCGCCAGCACTATAGCGGGTTTGCAAGAGACCCAGTACTTC
CASTIAGLQETQYF
>-|TRBJ1-2|-|TRBV7-2
TGTGCCAGCAGCAAAGCGGGGGTTCTGGGCTATGGCTACACCTTC
CASSKAGVLGYGYTF
>TRBD2|TRBJ2-1|-|TRBV27
TGTGCCAGCAGACCGCGAGGGACTATTAAAGGCAATGAGCAGTTCTTC
CASRPRGTIKGNEQFF
>TRBD2|TRBJ2-5|-|TRBV5-1
TGCGCCAGCAGCCGGGGCGCTAGCGGGGGACAGACCCAGTACTTC
CASSRGASGGQTQYF
>TRBD1|TRBJ1-2|-|TRBV6-5
TGTGCCAGCACCTCCGGGACAGGGTATGGCTACACCTTC
CASTSGTGYGYTF
>-|TRBJ1-1|once|TRBV5-1
TGCGCCAGCAGCTGGGAGACGAACACTGAAGCTTTCTTT
CASSWETNTEAFF
>TRBD1|TRBJ1-2|-|TRBV6-5
TGTGCCAGCAGTTACTCGACAGGGGTCGATTATGGCTACACCTTC
CASSYSTGVDYGYTF
>TRBD1|TRBJ1-6|few|TRBV6-5
TGTGCCAGCAGTTACTCAACAGGGGGCAATTCACCCCTCCACTTT
CASSYSTGGNSPLHF
>TRBD1|TRBJ2-3|-|TRBV28
TGTGCCAGCAGTTTAATCGGTATGGGACAGGGCGACACAGATACGCAGTATTTT
CASSLIGMGQGDTDTQYF
>-|TRBJ1-1|-|TRBV7-2
TGTGCCAGCAGCTTATTTAGGCAGGGGATGAACACTGAAGCTTTCTTT
CASSLFRQGMNTEAFF
>TRBD1|TRBJ2-5|few|TRBV7-9
TGTGCCAGCAGCCCCGGACAGGGGCAAGAGACCCAGTACTTC
CASSPGQGQETQYF
>TRBD1|TRBJ2-5|few|TRBV5-4
TGTGCCAGCAGCTCCGAGGGACAGGGGGCTGGAGAGACCCAGTACTTC
CASSSEGQGAGETQYF
>-|TRBJ1-1|-|TRBV14
TGTGCCAGCAGCCAAGCTCAGATGAACACTGAAGCTTTCTTT
CASSQAQMNTEAFF
>-|TRBJ2-1|-|TRBV4-2
TGTGCCAGCAGCCAAGAGCGGGCGGCTTACAATGAGCAGTTCTTC
CASSQERAAYNEQFF
>-|TRBJ1-2|few|TRBV28
TGTGCCAGCAGTTTGGGGGGTGTCAACTATGGCTACACCTTC
CASSLGGVNYGYTF
>-|TRBJ1-1|-|TRBV7-9
TGTGCCAGCACCCTGGTAGAGAACACTGAAGCTTTCTTT
CASTLVENTEAFF
>TRBD1|TRBJ1-6|-|TRBV5-4
TGTGCCAGCAGCCGGGGAGACCTAGACAGGGGGCTTAATTCACCCCTCCACTTT
CASSRGDLDRGLNSPLHF
>TRBD1|TRBJ2-7|-|TRBV28
TGTGCCAGCAGCACGACAGGGAACGAGCAGTACTTC
CASSTTGNEQYF
>-|TRBJ1-2|-|TRBV5-4
TGTGCCAGCAGGGGTTCAGGTAGTCCTAACTATGGCTACACCTTC
CASRGSGSPNYGYTF
>TRBD1|TRBJ1-2|-|TRBV7-6
TGTGCCAGCAGCTTGGGGACAGCGAACTATGGCTACACCTTC
CASSLGTANYGYTF
>TRBD1|TRBJ2-7|-|TRBV7-6
TGTGCCAGCAGCCCGGGGACAGGGGCCTTGAGCTCCTACGAGCAGTACTTC
CASSPGTGALSSYEQYF
>-|TRBJ1-5|-|TRBV19
TGTGCCAGTAGTATGGGGGGAAATGAGCAGCCCCAGCATTTT
CASSMGGNEQPQHF
>-|TRBJ1-4|-|TRBV5-6
TGTGCCAGCAGCTCCCTAACTACACGATATAATGAAAAACTGTTTTTT
CASSSLTTRYNEKLFF
>TRBD1|TRBJ2-7|-|TRBV5-4
TGTGCCAGCAGCTTGAACTTGAGACAGGGTTCCTACGAGCAGTACTTC
CASSLNLRQGSYEQYF
>-|TRBJ2-7|few|TRBV19
TGTGCCAGTAGTCCGCAGGGAATTGGCTACGAGCAGTACTTC
CASSPQGIGYEQYF
>-|TRBJ2-7|-|TRBV15
TGTGCCACCAGCAGAGATCTTGGGCAATATACGATGGAGCAGTACTTC
CATSRDLGQYTMEQYF
>-|TRBJ1-2|-|TRBV28
TGTGCCAGCAGTTTAACTCTATGGGGCTACACCTTC
CASSLTLWGYTF
>TRBD2|TRBJ2-3|-|TRBV9
TGTGCCAGCAGCGTAGAAGCGGGGGGGCCAGATACGCAGTATTTT
CASSVEAGGPDTQYF
>TRBD1|TRBJ2-7|-|TRBV7-2
TGTGCCAGCAGCTTTTCAGGGGGCCAGAGCGAGCAGTACTTC
CASSFSGGQSEQYF
>TRBD1|TRBJ1-2|-|TRBV18
TGTGCCAGCTCACCCCTCGGTAAGGGACAGGGAGTCTATGGCTACACCTTC
CASSPLGKGQGVYGYTF
>-|TRBJ1-6|-|TRBV7-2
TGTGCCAGCAGGCCGTCGGAGCGGGGTAGCTCCTATAATTCACCCCTCCACTTT
CASRPSERGSSYNSPLHF
>-|TRBJ1-1|few|TRBV2
TGTGCCAGCATTTCAGTGGACACTGAAGCTTTCTTT
CASISVDTEAFF
>TRBD1|TRBJ2-5|-|TRBV11-3
TGTGCCAGCAGCTTAGGGTCGGGACAGGGGGCCGGGGAGACCCAGTACTTC
CASSLGSGQGAGETQYF
>TRBD1|TRBJ2-7|-|TRBV5-1
TGCGCCAGCAGCTTGACAGGGGCAAACGAGCAGTACTTC
CASSLTGANEQYF
>TRBD2|TRBJ2-1|-|TRBV4-2
TGTGCCAGCAGCCAAGAGATCAGCGGGGGGGGTTGGTATGAGCAGTTCTTC
CASSQEISGGGWYEQFF
>TRBD1|TRBJ2-3|-|TRBV4-3
TGCGCCAGCAGCCAAGAACTGGAAAGACAGGGGGTAGATACGCAGTATTTT
CASSQELERQGVDTQYF
>TRBD1|TRBJ2-7|-|TRBV6-1
TGTGCCAGCAGTGAAGACGGACAGGGGCGGGGGCAGTACTTC
CASSEDGQGRGQYF
>-|TRBJ2-2|-|TRBV4-3
TGCGCCAGCAGCCGCGTAACCGGCGGGGAGCTGTTTTTT
CASSRVTGGELFF
>-|TRBJ2-3|-|TRBV4-2
TGTGCCAGCAGCCAAGAGACTTCTCAACCCACAGATACGCAGTATTTT
CASSQETSQPTDTQYF
>-|TRBJ2-1|once|TRBV7-2
TGTGCCAGCAGCTTCGGGACAACCTACCCCTTTAGCTCCTACAATGAGCAGTTCTTC
CASSFGTTYPFSSYNEQFF
>-|TRBJ1-1|-|TRBV6-5
TGTGTCACCAACGCAGAAATCATGAACACTGAAGCTTTCTTT
CVTNAEIMNTEAFF
>TRBD2|TRBJ2-1|-|TRBV30
TGTGCCTGGAGTGTAAGTCAACTAGCGGGGTCGAATGAGCAGTTCTTC
CAWSVSQLAGSNEQFF
>TRBD1|TRBJ2-1|-|TRBV7-6
TGTGCCAGCAGCTTAGCTGAGGGGGCCGGGCGTGAGCAGTTCTTC
CASSLAEGAGREQFF
>-|TRBJ2-3|once|TRBV6-4
TGTGCCAGCAGTGAAGATTCGCGGGATCAGCAGTATTTT
CASSEDSRDQQYF
>-|TRBJ1-3|-|TRBV7-2
TGTGCCAGCAGCTTAGGAGGGGGTGGAAACACCATATATTTT
CASSLGGGGNTIYF
>-|TRBJ1-5|few|TRBV30
TGTGCCTGGAGTGTCTCGGGGGTCCGCAATCAGCCCCAGCATTTT
CAWSVSGVRNQPQHF
>TRBD2|TRBJ2-2|-|TRBV27
TGTGCCAGCAGTTTAGCGGGGGGGACCACCGGGGAGCTGTTTTTT
CASSLAGGTTGELFF
>-|TRBJ1-6|-|TRBV7-2
TGTGCCAGCAGCTTAGGGTGGCCGGGTTCTATAGATTCCCCCCTCCACTTT
CASSLGWPGSIDSPLHF
>-|TRBJ2-2|-|TRBV4-3
TGCGCCAGCAGCCAACGGGCTGGAGGAAGGGAGCTGTTTTTT
CASSQRAGGRELFF
>TRBD1|TRBJ1-6|-|TRBV30
TGTGCCCTTCTCCGGGACAGGAATTCACCCCTCCACTTT
CALLRDRNSPLHF
>TRBD2|TRBJ2-3|-|TRBV28
TGTGCCAGCCCTCAGCCGACTAGCGGGGGCCCCGGGGGAGATACGCAGTATTTT
CASPQPTSGGPGGDTQYF
>TRBD2|TRBJ2-7|-|TRBV7-2
TGTGCCAGCCGCCTGGCGGGGGGGCTGTACGAGCAGTACTTC
CASRLAGGLYEQYF
>TRBD1|TRBJ1-2|-|TRBV10-3
TGTGCCATCAGTGCGACAGGGAACTATGGCTACACCTTC
CAISATGNYGYTF
>-|TRBJ2-3|-|TRBV10-3
TGTGCCATACAAAACACAGATACGCAGTATTTT
CAIQNTDTQYF
>-|TRBJ1-6|-|TRBV27
TGTGCCAGCAGTTTGGGGGGCTCCTATAATTCACCCCTCCACTTT
CASSLGGSYNSPLHF
>-|TRBJ1-1|-|TRBV7-6
TGTGCCAGCAGCCCGGCAGCGGGCTACGGCACTGAAGCTTTCTTT
CASSPAAGYGTEAFF
>TRBD1|TRBJ1-6|-|TRBV9
TGTGCCAGCAGCCCCCGGGACAGCCTCTCCTATAATTCACCCCTCCACTTT
CASSPRDSLSYNSPLHF